Below are 15 T cell receptor beta chains sequenced from a single sample in a study of CD8 T cells in Susac syndrome (dated by TCRdb to about 2019). Library construction relied on the immunoSEQ multiplex PCR assay. RNA was extracted using the RNeasy kit, and roughly 0.5 to 1 microgram was reverse transcribed with random hexamers. The public reads were reanalyzed by TCRdb: fastp trimming at Q25, MiXCR alignment, in-frame beta chains only. Rows merge per CDR3 protein into single entries with the most common DNA and genes. Present in this sample are around 130,000 distinct CDR3 sequences, around 96% of which were seen just once. The ten biggest clones cover over 0.09% of the sample. Sequenced input: CD4+ T cells from PBMCs. Every receptor here comes from a human donor with multiple sclerosis.

This clonotype was counted once. The gene calls are TRBV28 and TRBJ2-3; 10 bases align to TRBD2. Germline V gene data show CDR1 as MDHEN and CDR2 as SYDVKM. CDR3 length equals 15 residues. After removal of 4 bases from V and 2 bases from J, the junction contained 3 bases not matched to a gene. In DNA form, the CDR3 reads TGTGCCAGCAGTTCTCTAGCGGGAGTCACAGATACGCAGTATTTT. Its protein is CASSSLAGVTDTQYF. The full variable domain, rest sourced from reference TRBV28 and TRBJ2-3, is DVKVTQSSRYLVKRTGEKVFLECVQDMDHENMFWYRQDPGLGLRLIYFSYDVKMKEKGDIPEGYSVSREKKERFSLILESASTNQTSMYLCASSSLAGVTDTQYFGPGTRLTVL.

This chain joins TRBV19 and TRBJ1-6, with 7 positions matching TRBD1. CDR3 size: 15 residues. The germline V gene encodes CDR1 LNHDA and CDR2 SQIVND (reference sequence). V trimming: 4 bases; J trimming: 10 bases; junction bases outside the gene matches: 10. The CDR3 loop reads CASSTRQGPWSPLHF. CDR3 nucleotides: TGTGCCAGTAGTACACGACAGGGACCGTGGTCACCCCTCCACTTT.

The V gene is TRBV24-1, the J gene TRBJ1-2; D remains unclear. V lost 3 bases and J lost 4, with 11 bases in between. CDR3 size: 14 residues. In germline, CDR1 is KGHDR, CDR2 SFDVKD. Here the CDR3 reads CATSDPGRSYGYTF. CDR3 coding DNA: TGTGCCACCAGTGATCCCGGCAGATCCTATGGCTACACCTTC.

The chain is built from TRBV30 and TRBJ1-2; 7 bases fit TRBD1. CDR3 length: 14 residues. J was trimmed by 6 bases and V by 1 base; bases with no gene match: 8. From germline, CDR1 is GTSNPN and CDR2 SVGIG (reference sequence). The CDR3 loop is CAWSGGQTLHGYTF. CDR3 DNA sequence: TGTGCCTGGAGTGGGGGACAGACCCTCCATGGCTACACCTTC.

This clonotype was seen a single time. The rearrangement joins TRBV12-3 or TRBV12-4 to TRBJ1-1; a possible D gene is TRBD1 (6 bases). The CDR3 is 14 amino acids. V lost 8 bases and J lost 1, with 14 bases in between. The CDR3: CASCRGRSNTEAFF. DNA of the CDR3: TGTGCCAGCTGCCGGGGGCGGTCGAACACTGAAGCTTTCTTT.

The J gene is TRBJ1-2, the V gene TRBV24-1; perhaps TRBD1 as D (5 bases). V was trimmed by 6 bases and J by 0 bases, leaving 13 bases between them. The CDR3 spans 15 residues. The germline V gene encodes CDR1 KGHDR and CDR2 SFDVKD. CDR3 residues: CATSSSDRSNYGYTF. Written as DNA, the CDR3 is TGTGCCACCAGTTCGTCTGACAGATCTAACTATGGCTACACCTTC.

V gene TRBV29-1 combines with J gene TRBJ1-5; D is unresolved. V was shortened by 7 bases and J by 0 bases, with 10 bases between the two germline ends. Per germline, CDR1 SQVTM and CDR2 ANQGSEA. This CDR3 comprises 13 residues. CDR3 in amino acids: CSAGPSSNQPQHF. CDR3 DNA sequence: TGCAGCGCCGGCCCCAGTAGCAATCAGCCCCAGCATTTT.

The chain combines TRBV30 with TRBJ2-1; perhaps TRBD2 as D (6 bases). Between the trimmed V and J ends, which lost 0 bases and 5 bases, there was a span of 11 bases. The CDR3 spans 14 residues. Looked up from germline, CDR1 is GTSNPN and CDR2 is SVGIG (reference sequence). DNA of the CDR3: TGTGCCTGGAGTGTTACTAGCAGAAACAATGAGCAGTTCTTC. It is translated as CAWSVTSRNNEQFF. The full variable domain, rest sourced from reference TRBV30 and TRBJ2-1, is SQTIHQWPATLVQPVGSPLSLECTVEGTSNPNLYWYRQAAGRGLQLLFYSVGIGQISSEVPQNLSASRPQDRQFILSSKKLLLSDSGFYLCAWSVTSRNNEQFFGPGTRLTVL.

The rearrangement links TRBV7-9 to TRBJ2-2; 7 nucleotides match TRBD1. Germline V gives CDR1 SEHNR, CDR2 FQNEAQ (reference sequence). CDR3 length: 17 residues. With 5 bases clipped from V and 5 bases from J, the junction kept 14 bases outside the gene matches. The CDR3 DNA sequence: TGTGCCAGCAGCCGCCTGCCTGGGACAGCTCTTACCGGGGAGCTGTTTTTT. Translated, it gives CASSRLPGTALTGELFF. Full variable domain (missing parts from reference TRBV7-9 and TRBJ2-2): DTGVSQNPRHKITKRGQNVTFRCDPISEHNRLYWYRQTLGQGPEFLTYFQNEAQLEKSRLLSDRFSAERPKGSFSTLEIQRTEQGDSAMYLCASSRLPGTALTGELFFGEGSRLTVL.

The chain joins TRBV24-1 to TRBJ2-5; D is undetermined. V lost 2 bases and J 2 bases, leaving 8 bases between the germline ends. From germline, CDR1 is KGHDR and CDR2 SFDVKD. This CDR3 is 14 amino acids long. CDR3 in amino acids: CATSDSDPQETQYF. In DNA, the CDR3 is TGTGCCACCAGTGATTCGGACCCTCAAGAGACCCAGTACTTC.

V and J are TRBV7-2 and TRBJ2-1; tentatively, D is TRBD2 (6 bases). CDR1 and CDR2 (germline): SGHTA, FQGNSA. V lost 5 bases and J 0 bases, leaving 14 bases between the germline ends. CDR3 length: 16 amino acids. Written as DNA, the CDR3 is TGTGCCAGCAGCGTCCTAGCGTCGAGCTCCTACAATGAGCAGTTCTTC. Protein sequence: CASSVLASSSYNEQFF.

The genes are TRBV12-3 or TRBV12-4 and TRBJ2-3, with 7 bases fitting TRBD2. With 8 bases clipped from V and 2 bases from J, the junction kept 7 bases outside the gene matches. The CDR3 loop spans 14 amino acids. CDR3: CASEASGHTDTQYF. For the CDR3, the DNA is TGTGCCAGCGAGGCTAGCGGCCACACAGATACGCAGTATTTT.

V gene TRBV27 combines with J gene TRBJ2-1, with D uncertain. CDR1 is MNHEY and CDR2 is SMNVEV in the germline V gene (reference sequence). The CDR3 has 14 residues. The V end lost 10 bases, the J end lost 6 bases, and 19 bases lay between the germline ends. The CDR3 nucleotides are TGTGCCACCCTAACTTTGGGGAAAGTCAATGAGCAGTTCTTC. Protein sequence: CATLTLGKVNEQFF.

The rearrangement joins TRBV29-1 to TRBJ1-5, with D possibly TRBD1 on 6 matching bases. Germline CDR1 reads SQVTM; CDR2 reads ANQGSEA. The CDR3 contains 14 residues. Trimming cost V 4 bases and J 1 base, with 11 bases left between them. CDR3 nucleotides: TGCAGCGTTGGCCCCACAGGGAGCAATCAGCCCCAGCATTTT. Protein product: CSVGPTGSNQPQHF.

The rearrangement uses TRBV2 and TRBJ1-5; TRBD1 matches 8 bases. CDR1 SNHLY and CDR2 FYNNEI come from the germline V gene. This CDR3 has 14 residues. Trimming at V came to 5 bases and at J to 6 bases, leaving 6 bases not matched to a gene. The CDR3 nucleotides are TGTGCCAGCAGTCCAGGGGGCGCGGGTCAGCCCCAGCATTTT. Translated, it gives CASSPGGAGQPQHF.